This passage covers 8 T cell receptor beta chains from one sample sequenced in a study of beta chain features in type 1 diabetes. Sequencing targeted expressed TCRB transcripts, as all isolated RNA had been reverse transcribed. Measured with immunoSEQ multiplex PCR; TCRdb has only the in-frame clones, and not every one. This sample has 850,000 to 900,000 clones; roughly 16% occur once, and the top ten carry 0.02% to 0.03%. Sequencing was done on a sample of naive CD4+ T cells from blood. These receptors all come from a woman younger than 35 in good health.

The chain recombines TRBV5-1 with TRBJ1-5; tentatively, D is TRBD1 (5 bases). Germline V gene sequence: CDR1 SGHRS, CDR2 YFSETQ. The V end was cut by 2 bases, the J end by 7 bases, with 10 bases between. The CDR3 length is 13 residues. This chain's CDR3 is CASSFRVGQPQHF. CDR3 nucleotides: TGCGCCAGCAGCTTCAGGGTGGGGCAGCCCCAGCATTTT.

J is TRBJ2-1 and V is TRBV7-3; 12 bases fit TRBD2. CDR1 and CDR2 from the germline V gene are SGHTA and FQGTGA. Unmatched junction bases numbered 8, after V lost 5 bases and J lost 9 bases. The CDR3 loop spans 15 amino acids. Here the CDR3 DNA reads TGTGCCAGCAGCCCCTCGACTAGCGGGAGTATTGAGCAGTTCTTC. Its translation is CASSPSTSGSIEQFF.

This rearrangement joins TRBV2 to TRBJ2-6; 8 nucleotides line up with TRBD1. Germline assignment: CDR1 SNHLY and CDR2 FYNNEI. The CDR3 runs to 17 residues. V shed 6 bases and J 1 base; nucleotides not matched to a gene: 8. CDR3 sequence: CASRRGQAYSGANVLTF. DNA for the CDR3: TGTGCCAGCAGGCGGGGACAGGCCTATTCTGGGGCCAACGTCCTGACTTTC. The complete variable domain, with remaining parts taken from reference TRBV2 and TRBJ2-6, reads EPEVTQTPSHQVTQMGQEVILRCVPISNHLYFYWYRQILGQKVEFLVSFYNNEISEKSEIFDDQFSVERPDGSNFTLKIRSTKLEDSAMYFCASRRGQAYSGANVLTFGAGSRLTVL.

Comments on this clone: Compared with germline, one end of the junction differs, possibly owing to a read error. This sequence joins TRBV18 and TRBJ1-2, with TRBD1 as a possible D gene (5 bases). CDR1 KGHSH and CDR2 LQKENI come from the germline V gene. CDR3 length equals 16 residues. CDR3 residues: CASTPPTGAHTNGYTF. The CDR3, as DNA: TGTGCCAGCACACCGCCGACCGGGGCGCATACGAATGGCTACACCTTC.

The chain is built from TRBV9 and TRBJ2-7; TRBD1 matches 7 bases. This CDR3 is built from 15 residues. Germline-derived CDR1 and CDR2 are SGDLS and YYNGEE. The V gene end was trimmed by 0 bases and the J gene end by 2 bases; junction bases not matched to a gene: 5. CDR3 protein: CASSVGTGATYEQYF. CDR3 in DNA: TGTGCCAGCAGCGTAGGGACAGGCGCAACCTACGAGCAGTACTTC.

This clone turned up a few times. The genes are TRBV18 and TRBJ2-7; D not resolved. CDR1 is KGHSH, CDR2 LQKENI, per germline. V was trimmed by 4 bases and J by 4 bases, leaving 11 bases between them. CDR3 size: 13 residues. CDR3 in DNA: TGTGCCAGCTCACAACCGCCCGGGTACGAGCAGTACTTC. This gives the protein CASSQPPGYEQYF.

The chain joins TRBV2 to TRBJ2-2; D gene uncertain. Trimming left V 7 bases short and J 4 bases short, with 13 bases between. CDR1 SNHLY and CDR2 FYNNEI come from the germline V gene. CDR3 size: 14 residues. As DNA, the CDR3 is TGTGCCAGCACCCGAGGTGGGTCCACCGGGGAGCTGTTTTTT. It encodes CASTRGGSTGELFF.

This clone was picked up a small number of times. The chain carries TRBV4-3 and TRBJ1-1, with no clear D. This CDR3 contains 13 residues. V dropped 4 bases and J dropped 2 bases, with 8 bases sitting between them. Per the germline V gene, CDR1 is LGHNA and CDR2 is YSLEER. The CDR3 reads CASSLEVNTEAFF. Here the CDR3 DNA reads TGCGCCAGCAGCCTGGAGGTAAACACTGAAGCTTTCTTT.